The clone carrying this T cell receptor (beta chain) was recorded once. The study amplified TCR beta CDR3 regions using RNA transcripts. First-round RT-PCR with HTBI primers preceded a second-round multiplex PCR. TCRdb ran MiXCR on the multiplex PCR reads and lists one entry per CDR3 protein. The table includes about 700,000 distinct CDR3 sequences, about two fifths detected once. The data derive from a study of Graves' ophthalmopathy and Graves' hyperthyroidism. The CDR3 has 12 amino acids. Germline CDR1 is ENHRY and CDR2 is SYGVKD. Trimming took 5 bases from V and 6 from J, leaving 10 bases between them.

Sequences were obtained from peripheral blood. This rearrangement joins TRBV10-3 to TRBJ1-1, with D tentatively TRBD1 (5 bases). This TCR derives from an adult man with Graves' ophthalmopathy. CDR3: CAISRDHAEAFF. CDR3 nucleotide sequence: TGTGCCATCAGTCGGGACCATGCTGAAGCTTTCTTT.